The 30 T cell receptor beta chains given below trace back to one sample, sequenced in a study of blood T cells in healthy people across ages. PCR was performed a second time for 7 to 11 cycles using a sample-barcoded 5' primer and a J-beta primer mix. TCRdb re-called the 5' RACE reads through MiXCR, storing one row per CDR3 protein. Counted here are some 1.5 million distinct CDR3 sequences, about 42% occurring once; the ten biggest clones make up more than 4%. Sequencing was done on a sample of blood. Receptors were obtained from a woman in her late teens or twenties in good health.

The genes are TRBV4-3 and TRBJ1-2; D not certain. CDR3 length equals 15 residues. V lost 1 base and J 4 bases, leaving 13 bases between the germline ends. CDR1 is LGHNA, CDR2 YSLEER, per germline. This chain's CDR3 is CASSQGPRQPYGYTF. The CDR3 DNA is TGCGCCAGCAGCCAAGGACCTCGGCAGCCCTATGGCTACACCTTC.

This clonotype was counted a few times. V is TRBV7-2 and J is TRBJ1-4; 8 nucleotides line up with TRBD1. CDR1 and CDR2 (germline): SGHTA, FQGNSA. Trimming removed 5 bases from V and 4 bases from J; junction bases left unmatched: 6. The CDR3 is made up of 15 amino acids. CDR3 loop: CASSPDRGGNEKLFF. CDR3 nucleotides: TGTGCCAGCAGCCCAGACAGGGGAGGTAATGAAAAACTGTTTTTT.

The rearrangement links TRBV6-6 to TRBJ1-2, with TRBD1 as a possible D gene (5 bases). V was shortened by 0 bases and J by 1 base, with 12 bases between the two germline ends. Germline assignment: CDR1 MNHNY and CDR2 SVGAGI (reference sequence). The length of the CDR3 is 16 residues. The CDR3 sequence: CASSYSSSGFNYGYTF. CDR3 in DNA: TGTGCCAGCAGTTACTCGTCGTCAGGGTTTAACTATGGCTACACCTTC.

The J gene is TRBJ2-7, the V gene TRBV2; 8 bases are shared with TRBD2. V lost 4 bases and J lost 12; bases outside the gene matches: 17. Germline CDR1 reads SNHLY; CDR2 reads FYNNEI. The CDR3 runs to 15 residues. CDR3 residues: CASSAQRAGEETRYF. The CDR3 region has the DNA TGTGCCAGCAGTGCCCAGCGAGCGGGAGAAGAGACCCGGTACTTC.

This clonotype was counted at least ten times. The chain has TRBV6-2 or TRBV6-3 and TRBJ2-7, with 7 positions matching TRBD1. Germline V gene data show CDR1 as MNHEY and CDR2 as SVGEGT. V lost 5 bases to trimming and J lost 3 bases; unmatched junction nucleotides: 7. CDR3 length equals 14 residues. This CDR3 is CASSPGTDIYEQYF. In nucleotides, the CDR3 is TGTGCCAGCAGTCCCGGGACAGATATCTACGAGCAGTACTTC.

Note on this clonotype: A junction end diverges from the germline sequence, so it may reflect a read error. V and J are TRBV7-9 and TRBJ2-1; D call uncertain. Germline CDR1 is SEHNR and CDR2 is FQNEAQ (reference sequence). The CDR3 is made up of 16 amino acids. The CDR3 DNA reads as TGTGCCAGCAGCTTAAAAAAGGCGAGAGTCGGAAATGAACAGTTCTTC. Translation: CASSLKKARVGNEQFF.

This clonotype was detected once. The V gene is TRBV12-3 or TRBV12-4, the J gene TRBJ1-1; D is ambiguous. The V and J ends lost 7 bases and 5 bases respectively, with 8 bases between them. The CDR3 sequence is 11 residues long. In DNA form, the CDR3 reads TGTGCCAGCACCACAGCGACTGAAGCTTTCTTT. Translated: CASTTATEAFF.

A few counts support this clonotype. The rearrangement links TRBV6-2 or TRBV6-3 to TRBJ1-5; D is possibly TRBD1 (5 bases). From germline, CDR1 is MNHEY and CDR2 SVGEGT. CDR3 size: 15 residues. Trimming removed 6 bases at V and 0 bases at J, with 12 bases between. The CDR3 reads CASSSDIYSNQPQHF. Here the CDR3 DNA reads TGTGCCAGCAGCTCGGACATCTATAGCAATCAGCCCCAGCATTTT.

The chain recombines TRBV30 with TRBJ2-1; TRBD2 agrees at 7 bases. V shed 8 bases and J 3 bases; nucleotides not matched to a gene: 7. The CDR3 contains 13 residues. Per germline, CDR1 GTSNPN and CDR2 SVGIG (reference sequence). DNA for the CDR3: TGTGCCGCGGGTAGCGGGTACTACAATGAGCAGTTCTTC. As protein: CAAGSGYYNEQFF.

The sample holds many counts of this clonotype. V gene TRBV29-1 combines with J gene TRBJ2-1, with 7 nucleotides matching TRBD2. J gave up 4 bases and V 6 bases, and 3 bases lay outside the gene matches. CDR1 SQVTM and CDR2 ANQGSEA come from the germline V gene. The CDR3 covers 12 residues. Here the CDR3 DNA reads TGCAGCGTACTAGCGCATTACAATGAGCAGTTCTTC. It translates to CSVLAHYNEQFF.

The chain employs TRBV28 and TRBJ2-5; 15 positions match TRBD2. The V and J ends lost 6 bases and 11 bases, in that order; junction bases with no gene match: 19. Looked up from germline, CDR1 is MDHEN and CDR2 is SYDVKM. The CDR3 length is 18 residues. The CDR3 loop reads CASRQGGLAGGLDNEQYF. For the CDR3, the DNA is TGTGCCAGCAGACAAGGGGGACTAGCGGGGGGTTTAGACAATGAGCAGTACTTC.

This clonotype came up a few times. The chain is built from TRBV20-1 and TRBJ2-7; D is possibly TRBD1 (7 bases). Trimming pared 5 bases from V and 5 bases from J, leaving 19 bases between. This CDR3 comprises 14 residues. Germline CDR1 DFQATT, CDR2 SNEGSKA (reference sequence). CDR3 sequence (DNA): TGCAGTGCTCAGGGGGACTCGAATTTTCACGAGCAGTACTTC. This codes for CSAQGDSNFHEQYF.

The chain is built from TRBV4-1 and TRBJ1-4; D is unresolved. V lost 1 base to trimming and J lost 7 bases, with 13 bases between them. Germline V CDR1 and CDR2: MGHRA, YSYEKL. The CDR3 sequence is 15 residues long. CDR3 DNA: TGCGCCAGCAGCCAAGTTTTGGTAATAGGTGAAAAACTGTTTTTT. Its protein product is CASSQVLVIGEKLFF.

The CDR3 is CASSGGASYNEQYF. The CDR3 DNA is TGTGCCAGCAGTGGGGGGGCATCCTACAATGAGCAGTACTTC. V is TRBV25-1 and J is TRBJ2-1; D may be TRBD1 or TRBD2 (6 bases each). The J call could be wrong; TRBJ2-7 is a better fit for the DNA end. This CDR3 region has 14 residues. The germline V gene encodes CDR1 MGHDK and CDR2 SYGVNS.

The rearrangement uses TRBV24-1 and TRBJ2-1; D is undetermined. V was pared by 6 bases and J by 0 bases, with 11 bases between. CDR1 and CDR2 (germline): KGHDR, SFDVKD. The CDR3 has 15 amino acids. CDR3 region: CATSPAKSSYNEQFF. The CDR3 DNA follows: TGTGCCACCAGTCCAGCTAAAAGCTCCTACAATGAGCAGTTCTTC.

The chain couples TRBV7-2 to TRBJ2-3, with unresolved D. The germline V gene has CDR1 SGHTA and CDR2 FQGNSA. Trimming removed 11 bases at V and 0 bases at J, with 18 bases between. This CDR3 contains 15 residues. The CDR3 protein is CAGNSQRSSTDTQYF. The CDR3 bases are TGTGCCGGGAATTCACAGAGATCTAGCACAGATACGCAGTATTTT.

The chain is built from TRBV11-1 and TRBJ1-1; 7 bases fit TRBD1. Trimming at V came to 5 bases and at J to 0 bases, leaving 6 bases not matched to a gene. Germline loops: CDR1 SGHAT, CDR2 FQDESV (reference sequence). The CDR3 totals 15 residues. CDR3 in DNA: TGTGCCAGCAGCGGCAGACAGGGCGTGAACACTGAAGCTTTCTTT. It translates to CASSGRQGVNTEAFF.

This clonotype was seen just once. J is TRBJ1-1 and V is TRBV25-1, with TRBD1 matching 7 bases. The germline V gene encodes CDR1 MGHDK and CDR2 SYGVNS. With 1 base clipped from V and 4 bases from J, the junction kept 12 bases outside the gene matches. The CDR3 is 17 residues long. CDR3 DNA sequence: TGTGCCAGCAGTGAATTGGGAGGGACAGCCTTGGGCACTGAAGCTTTCTTT. It encodes CASSELGGTALGTEAFF.

This clonotype has just a few counts. The CDR3 protein is CASSWRGAGEETQYF. The CDR3 nucleotides read TGTGCCAGCAGCTGGAGGGGGGCGGGAGAAGAGACCCAGTACTTC. The gene calls are TRBV7-2 and TRBJ2-5, with D possibly TRBD2 on 7 matching bases. With 4 bases removed from V and 3 bases from J, the gap between germline ends came to 15 bases. CDR1 SGHTA and CDR2 FQGNSA come from the germline V gene. The CDR3 totals 15 residues.

The genes are TRBV20-1 and TRBJ2-5; perhaps TRBD2 as D (5 bases). Between the trimmed V and J ends, which lost 4 bases and 3 bases, there was a span of 12 bases. This CDR3 is built from 13 residues. Germline V CDR1 and CDR2: DFQATT, SNEGSKA (reference sequence). The CDR3 spells CSAKITGEETQYF. The CDR3 region has the DNA TGCAGTGCTAAGATTACCGGGGAAGAGACCCAGTACTTC.

This sequence joins TRBV3-1 and TRBJ2-7; D is perhaps TRBD2 (6 bases). The CDR3 runs to 16 residues. CDR1 is LGHDT, CDR2 YNNKEL, per germline (reference sequence). V lost 5 bases and J lost 7, with 24 bases in between. CDR3: CASSSKRANSYNEQYF. Written as DNA, the CDR3 is TGTGCCAGCAGCTCCAAGCGGGCAAACTCCTACAATGAGCAGTACTTC.

The CDR3 nucleotides are TGTGCCAGCAGTCTCCTCGCGAGGGGGCGACGGTTGAACACTGAAGCTTTCTTT. Translating gives CASSLLARGRRLNTEAFF. This chain connects TRBV27 to TRBJ1-1, with 7 nucleotides matching TRBD1. CDR1 is MNHEY and CDR2 is SMNVEV in the germline V gene (reference sequence). V lost 5 bases to trimming and J lost 0 bases; unmatched junction nucleotides: 15. This CDR3 is 18 amino acids long.

The chain recombines TRBV10-3 with TRBJ2-1; maybe TRBD2 (9 bases). The end of the DNA aligns better with TRBJ2-7, so the J call may be wrong. The CDR3 length is 21 residues. Germline CDR1 is ENHRY and CDR2 is SYGVKD. The DNA of the CDR3 is TGTGCCTTCCACCGTCCTTCCAGGGGGCGGGAGGGCCCAACGTGGGACAATGAGCAGTACTTC. The encoded protein is CAFHRPSRGREGPTWDNEQYF.

The J gene is TRBJ1-1, the V gene TRBV3-1, with D hard to call. Per the germline V gene, CDR1 is LGHDT and CDR2 is YNNKEL (reference sequence). The ends were cut back, 4 bases at V and 1 base at J, with 13 bases in the middle. This CDR3 is 15 amino acids long. CDR3 DNA sequence: TGTGCCAGCAGCCTTACCGGGCAAGCGAACACTGAAGCTTTCTTT. This sequence encodes CASSLTGQANTEAFF. The full variable domain, rest sourced from reference TRBV3-1 and TRBJ1-1, is DTAVSQTPKYLVTQMGNDKSIKCEQNLGHDTMYWYKQDSKKFLKIMFSYNNKELIINETVPNRFSPKSPDKAHLNLHINSLELGDSAVYFCASSLTGQANTEAFFGQGTRLTVV.

The V gene is TRBV7-9, the J gene TRBJ2-2; perhaps TRBD1 as D (6 bases). In germline, CDR1 is SEHNR, CDR2 FQNEAQ (reference sequence). CDR3 size: 15 residues. V was trimmed by 0 bases and J by 6 bases, leaving 11 bases between them. CDR3 DNA: TGTGCCAGCAGCTTAGCGCAGGGGATAGCCGGGGAGCTGTTTTTT. Protein: CASSLAQGIAGELFF.

This clonotype has only one observation. The chain carries TRBV9 and TRBJ2-7; D ambiguous. From germline, CDR1 is SGDLS and CDR2 YYNGEE. This CDR3 comprises 15 residues. The germline V and J ends were trimmed by 4 bases and 7 bases, with 21 bases remaining between them. The CDR3 coding sequence is TGTGCCAGCAGCCTAGTTAGTAAAAGCTTGGATGAGCAGTACTTC. It specifies CASSLVSKSLDEQYF.

Note on this clonotype: Germline and junction disagree at one end, which may indicate a read error. The chain links TRBV29-1 to TRBJ1-1, with a tentative D call TRBD1 (6 bases). Germline V gives CDR1 SQVTM, CDR2 ANQGSEA. CDR3 length equals 16 residues. CDR3 loop: CSIEEFGGGGNTEAFF. The CDR3 DNA follows: TGCAGCATTGAAGAGTTTGGGGGAGGGGGGAACACTGAAGCTTTCTTT.

The V gene is TRBV7-9, the J gene TRBJ2-7; possible D gene TRBD2, 5 bases. The CDR3 has 16 amino acids. Germline CDR1 SEHNR, CDR2 FQNEAQ (reference sequence). V dropped 2 bases and J dropped 1 base, with 15 bases sitting between them. CDR3: CASSLSSLGDSYEQYF. The CDR3 DNA reads as TGTGCCAGCAGCTTATCCTCCCTCGGGGATTCCTACGAGCAGTACTTC.

This clonotype was observed a few times. The chain uses TRBV20-1 and TRBJ2-5; 9 nucleotides match TRBD2. The germline V gene has CDR1 DFQATT and CDR2 SNEGSKA (reference sequence). Losses at the gene ends were 2 bases for V and 11 bases for J; bases not matched to a gene: 18. The CDR3 covers 16 residues. The CDR3 bases are TGCAGTGCTAGATTGCCTAGCGGGATCCCTGGCAATGAGCAGTACTTC. Its protein is CSARLPSGIPGNEQYF.

This clonotype was picked up many times. This chain joins TRBV27 and TRBJ2-7; 8 bases match TRBD1. The CDR3 length is 12 residues. Germline CDR1 reads MNHEY; CDR2 reads SMNVEV (reference sequence). Trimming took 5 bases from V and 3 from J; bases not matched to a gene: 0. The CDR3 DNA reads as TGTGCCAGCAGTACAGGGGGCTACGAGCAGTACTTC. This encodes CASSTGGYEQYF.